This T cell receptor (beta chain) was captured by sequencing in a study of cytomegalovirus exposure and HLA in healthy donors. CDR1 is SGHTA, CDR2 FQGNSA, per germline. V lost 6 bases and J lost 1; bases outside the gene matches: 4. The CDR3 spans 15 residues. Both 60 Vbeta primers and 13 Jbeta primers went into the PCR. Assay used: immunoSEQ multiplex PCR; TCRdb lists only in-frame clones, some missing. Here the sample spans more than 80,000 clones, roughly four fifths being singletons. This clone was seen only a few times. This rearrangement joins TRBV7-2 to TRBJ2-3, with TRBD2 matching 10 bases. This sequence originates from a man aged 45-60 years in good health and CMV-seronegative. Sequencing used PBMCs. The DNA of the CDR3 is TGTGCCAGCAGGCCTACTAGCGGGGGCACAGATACGCAGTATTTT. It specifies CASRPTSGGTDTQYF.